In this sample, the clone carrying this T cell receptor (beta chain) turned up a few times. No antigen is known for it. These data belong to a study of T cell responses to AZD1222 COVID-19 vaccine. At the level of the study: Second doses at about 4 or about 12 weeks were pooled.

Measured with immunoSEQ multiplex PCR; TCRdb has only the in-frame clones, and not every one. The sample records about 110,000 clones, 91% being singletons. Whole-study findings and limits: Repertoires were collected only later (after the peak T cell response had occurred). Reportedly, close to half of spike-specific TCRs are directed against unmutated variant regions. Clonal diversity may have been underestimated in mostly white British donors.

Germline assignment: CDR1 GTSNPN and CDR2 SVGIG (reference sequence). This CDR3 region has 14 residues. Trimming removed 5 bases from V and 3 bases from J; junction bases left unmatched: 8. This sequence joins TRBV30 and TRBJ2-3, with 7 positions matching TRBD1. The specimen comprised peripheral blood, sampled on day 0 of AZD1222 vaccination. The source of this sequence is an adult in good health. The CDR3 loop reads CAWGTGVWTDTQYF. The CDR3 nucleotides read TGTGCCTGGGGAACAGGGGTTTGGACAGATACGCAGTATTTT. Together with reference TRBV30 and TRBJ2-3, the CDR3 gives the full variable domain: SQTIHQWPATLVQPVGSPLSLECTVEGTSNPNLYWYRQAAGRGLQLLFYSVGIGQISSEVPQNLSASRPQDRQFILSSKKLLLSDSGFYLCAWGTGVWTDTQYFGPGTRLTVL.